The clone carrying this T cell receptor (beta chain) was recorded at least ten times. Its antigen is unidentified. Trimming removed 5 bases at V and 1 base at J, with 9 bases between. The V gene's germline CDR1 is SGHDT and CDR2 YYEEEE. The CDR3 is made up of 13 amino acids. These data come from a study of T cell repertoires in cytomegalovirus infection. Across the whole study: It can be stated that public TCR beta signatures indicated CMV infection as well as a matching HLA type. The study's findings and limits: HLA-C-restricted CMV clonotypes gave the most frequent clonotype in two of eight donors.

TCRdb reprocessed the reads with MiXCR, giving one entry per CDR3 protein. Of 150,000 to 200,000 distinct CDR3 sequences in the sample, about 15% were seen once. Sequences were obtained from PBMCs. The clonotype was recovered from a human donor in good health (CMV status not recorded). Some clones in this sample may be carry-over from other donors' samples. V gene TRBV5-6 combines with J gene TRBJ2-5; no reliable D call. Here the CDR3 DNA reads TGTGCCAGCAGAGTGTGGTTCCAAGAGACCCAGTACTTC. Translating it yields CASRVWFQETQYF.